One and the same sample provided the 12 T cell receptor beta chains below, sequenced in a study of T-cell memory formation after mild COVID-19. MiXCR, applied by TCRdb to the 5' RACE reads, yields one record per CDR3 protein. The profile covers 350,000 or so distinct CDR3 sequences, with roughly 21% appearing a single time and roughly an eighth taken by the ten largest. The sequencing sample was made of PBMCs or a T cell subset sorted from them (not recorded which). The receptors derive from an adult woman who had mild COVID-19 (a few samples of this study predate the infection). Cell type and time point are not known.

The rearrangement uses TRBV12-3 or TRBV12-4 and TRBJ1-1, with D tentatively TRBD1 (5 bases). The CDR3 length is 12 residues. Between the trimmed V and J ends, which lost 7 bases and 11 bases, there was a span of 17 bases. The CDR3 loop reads CASTWGTQRAFF. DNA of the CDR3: TGTGCCAGCACCTGGGGCACCCAGAGGGCTTTCTTT.

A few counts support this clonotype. Here the CDR3 reads CASSHHPTGYGYTF. The DNA of the CDR3 is TGCGCCAGCAGCCACCATCCCACAGGGTATGGCTACACCTTC. The rearrangement joins TRBV4-3 to TRBJ1-2; D is possibly TRBD1 (6 bases). The V gene lost 3 bases and the J gene lost 5 bases, with 13 bases spanning the gap. CDR1 LGHNA and CDR2 YSLEER come from the germline V gene. The CDR3 sequence is 14 residues long.

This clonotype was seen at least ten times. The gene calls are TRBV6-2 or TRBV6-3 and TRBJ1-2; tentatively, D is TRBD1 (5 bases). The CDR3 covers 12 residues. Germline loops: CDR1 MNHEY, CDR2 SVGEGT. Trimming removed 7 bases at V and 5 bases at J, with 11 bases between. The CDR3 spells CASNGRAYGYTF. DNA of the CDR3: TGTGCCAGCAATGGCAGGGCGTATGGCTACACCTTC.

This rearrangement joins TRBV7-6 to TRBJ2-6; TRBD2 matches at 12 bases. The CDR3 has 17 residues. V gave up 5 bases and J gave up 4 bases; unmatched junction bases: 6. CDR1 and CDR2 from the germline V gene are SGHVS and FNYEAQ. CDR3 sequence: CASSATSGGSGANVLTF. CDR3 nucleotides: TGTGCCAGCAGCGCGACTAGCGGGGGATCGGGGGCCAACGTCCTGACTTTC.

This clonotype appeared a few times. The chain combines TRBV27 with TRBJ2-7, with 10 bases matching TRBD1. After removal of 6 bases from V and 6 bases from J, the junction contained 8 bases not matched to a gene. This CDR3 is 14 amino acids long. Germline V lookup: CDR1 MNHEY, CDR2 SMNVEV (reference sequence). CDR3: CASRKTGGGFEQYF. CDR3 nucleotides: TGTGCCAGCAGAAAGACAGGGGGCGGTTTCGAGCAGTACTTC.

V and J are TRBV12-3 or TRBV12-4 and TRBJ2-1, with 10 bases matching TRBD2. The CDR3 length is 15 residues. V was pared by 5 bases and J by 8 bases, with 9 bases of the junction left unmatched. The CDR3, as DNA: TGTGCCAGCAGTCATCCTAGCGGGGGATGGGATGAGCAGTTCTTC. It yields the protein CASSHPSGGWDEQFF.

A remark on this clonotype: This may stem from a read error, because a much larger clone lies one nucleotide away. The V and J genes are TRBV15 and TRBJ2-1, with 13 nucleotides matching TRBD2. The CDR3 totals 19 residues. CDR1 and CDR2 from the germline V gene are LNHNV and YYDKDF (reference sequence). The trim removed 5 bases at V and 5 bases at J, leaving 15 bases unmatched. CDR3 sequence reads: CATSPRTSGGFFFNNEQFF. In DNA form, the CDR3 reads TGTGCCACCAGCCCCCGGACTAGCGGGGGTTTTTTTTTCAACAATGAGCAGTTCTTC.

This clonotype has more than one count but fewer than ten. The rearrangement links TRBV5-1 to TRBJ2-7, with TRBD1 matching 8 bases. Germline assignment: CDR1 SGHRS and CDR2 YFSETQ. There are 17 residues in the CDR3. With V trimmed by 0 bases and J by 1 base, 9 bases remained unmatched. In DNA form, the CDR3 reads TGCGCCAGCAGCTTGGCCCCGACAGGGGTAGGGTCCTACGAGCAGTACTTC. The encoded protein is CASSLAPTGVGSYEQYF.

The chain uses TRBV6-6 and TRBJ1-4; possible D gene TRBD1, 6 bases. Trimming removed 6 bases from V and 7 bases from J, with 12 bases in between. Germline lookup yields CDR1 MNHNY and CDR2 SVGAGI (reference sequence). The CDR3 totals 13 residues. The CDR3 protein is CASRMGGGEKLFF. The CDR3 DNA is TGTGCCAGCAGGATGGGGGGCGGTGAAAAACTGTTTTTT.

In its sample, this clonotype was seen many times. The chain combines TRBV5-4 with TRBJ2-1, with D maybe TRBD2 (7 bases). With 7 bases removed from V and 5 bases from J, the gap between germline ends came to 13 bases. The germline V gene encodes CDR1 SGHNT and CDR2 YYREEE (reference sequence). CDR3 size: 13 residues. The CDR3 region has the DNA TGTGCCAGCGGGGGGGGCCTCGACAATGAGCAGTTCTTC. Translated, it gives CASGGGLDNEQFF.

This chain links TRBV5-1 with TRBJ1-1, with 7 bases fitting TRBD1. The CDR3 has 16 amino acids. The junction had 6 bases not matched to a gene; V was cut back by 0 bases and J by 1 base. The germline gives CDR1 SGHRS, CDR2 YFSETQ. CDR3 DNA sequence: TGCGCCAGCAGCTTGGCAAAGACAGGGACGAACACTGAAGCTTTCTTT. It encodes CASSLAKTGTNTEAFF.

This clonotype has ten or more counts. The CDR3 region has the DNA TGTGCCACTAGCGGTTGGGCAACTAACACTGAAGCTTTCTTT. This translates into CATSGWATNTEAFF. The chain joins TRBV7-3 to TRBJ1-1; D is unresolved. Trimming left V 10 bases short and J 2 bases short, with 17 bases between. Germline V gene sequence: CDR1 SGHTA, CDR2 FQGTGA. This CDR3 region has 14 residues. The variable domain in full, completed from reference TRBV7-3 and TRBJ1-1, reads GAGVSQTPSNKVTEKGKYVELRCDPISGHTALYWYRQSLGQGPEFLIYFQGTGAADDSGLPNDRFFAVRPEGSVSTLKIQRTERGDSAVYLCATSGWATNTEAFFGQGTRLTVV.